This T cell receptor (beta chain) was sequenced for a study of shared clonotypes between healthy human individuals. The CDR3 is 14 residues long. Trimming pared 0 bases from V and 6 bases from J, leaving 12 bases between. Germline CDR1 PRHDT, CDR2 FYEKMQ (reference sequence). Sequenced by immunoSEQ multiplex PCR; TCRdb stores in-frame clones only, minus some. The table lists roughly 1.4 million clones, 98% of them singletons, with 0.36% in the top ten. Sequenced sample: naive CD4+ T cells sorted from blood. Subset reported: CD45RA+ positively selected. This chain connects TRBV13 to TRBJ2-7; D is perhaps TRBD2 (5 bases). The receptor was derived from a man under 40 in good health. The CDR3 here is CASSLGSRGGEQYF. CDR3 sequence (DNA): TGTGCCAGCAGCTTAGGAAGCCGAGGAGGCGAGCAGTACTTC.